This TCR beta chain stems from a study of circulating CD8 cells and anti-PD-1 response in melanoma. In the study overall: Patients received intravenous nivolumab, 3 mg/kg, every 2 weeks. The study's findings and limits: PD-1 and DPOS subsets showed similar, higher clonality than DNEG.

Using roughly 16 ng of total RNA, TCR libraries were made with the QIAseq Immune Repertoire TCR panel. TCRdb passed the reads through MiXCR, listing each CDR3 protein once. The table lists roughly 420 distinct CDR3 sequences, roughly 12% of them singletons. In its sample, this clonotype is large. The target antigen is unknown. Trimming at V came to 4 bases and at J to 0 bases, leaving 11 bases not matched to a gene. CDR1 is MDHEN and CDR2 is SYDVKM in the germline V gene. The length of the CDR3 is 17 residues. Four subsets defined by PD-1 and/or TIGIT were sorted from live CD3+CD8+TCRalphabeta+ cells. The gene calls are TRBV28 and TRBJ2-7, with TRBD2 matching 8 bases. The sequence was collected from a human donor with melanoma. The input for sequencing was CD8+ T cells from PBMCs, taken at baseline or after one month of anti-PD-1 therapy (not recorded which). Here the CDR3 reads CASSSLLIAGSSYEQYF. In DNA, the CDR3 is TGTGCCAGCAGTTCCCTTCTGATAGCGGGGAGCTCCTACGAGCAGTACTTC. The whole variable domain, remainder taken from reference TRBV28 and TRBJ2-7, is DVKVTQSSRYLVKRTGEKVFLECVQDMDHENMFWYRQDPGLGLRLIYFSYDVKMKEKGDIPEGYSVSREKKERFSLILESASTNQTSMYLCASSSLLIAGSSYEQYFGPGTRLTVT.